These T cell receptor beta chains were read from a single sample in a study of T cell responses to AZD1222 COVID-19 vaccine. The data were produced by immunoSEQ multiplex PCR, yet TCRdb's version contains in-frame clones alone and is incomplete. This table has approximately 160,000 clones, around 90% appearing once. Sequenced here: peripheral blood, sampled on day 0 of AZD1222 vaccination. The receptors stem from an adult in good health. The CDR3 runs from the conserved cysteine through the conserved F or W. Each record gives: V gene, J gene, clone size, D gene, CDR3 protein, CDR3 DNA. The D gene is left open where the match is weak. The size entry is marked missing in some rows and otherwise reads once, few, many or a size class.

>TRBV9|TRBJ1-1|-|TRBD1
CASSGRDRGPTEAFF
TGTGCCAGCAGCGGGAGGGACAGGGGGCCCACTGAAGCTTTCTTT
>TRBV12-3/TRBV12-4|TRBJ1-2|-|-
CASSRTVYGYTF
TGTGCCAGCAGCCGGACTGTCTATGGCTACACCTTC
>TRBV19|TRBJ1-6|-|-
CASSTYDSYNSPLHF
TGTGCCAGTAGTACTTACGACAGCTATAATTCACCCCTCCACTTT
>TRBV2|TRBJ2-2|once|TRBD2
CASSRLAGGPGTGELFF
TGTGCCAGCAGTAGACTAGCGGGAGGGCCGGGCACCGGGGAGCTGTTTTTT
>TRBV15|TRBJ2-2|-|-
CATSRDTNTGELFF
TGTGCCACCAGCCGGGATACGAACACCGGGGAGCTGTTTTTT
>TRBV27|TRBJ2-7|-|TRBD1
CASRPGTGIYEQYF
TGTGCCAGCAGGCCCGGGACAGGGATCTACGAGCAGTACTTC
>TRBV15|TRBJ1-2|few|TRBD1
CATSRLDPTGGGSYTF
TGTGCCACCAGCAGACTGGATCCCACAGGGGGCGGGAGCTACACCTTC
>TRBV11-3|TRBJ2-7|-|-
CASSLDSSYEQYF
TGTGCCAGCAGCTTGGACAGCTCCTACGAGCAGTACTTC
>TRBV3-1/TRBV3-2|TRBJ1-2|-|-
CASSQDIGRVYGYTF
TGTGCCAGCAGCCAAGATATCGGTAGGGTCTATGGCTACACCTTC
>TRBV10-3|TRBJ2-3|-|-
CAISEASNTDTQYF
TGTGCCATCAGTGAGGCCTCGAACACAGATACGCAGTATTTT
>TRBV5-6|TRBJ2-5|once|-
CASSLAWETQYF
TGTGCCAGCAGCTTGGCCTGGGAGACCCAGTACTTC
>TRBV27|TRBJ1-5|-|-
CASSFGRGQPQHF
TGTGCCAGCAGTTTCGGTCGGGGGCAGCCCCAGCATTTT
>TRBV7-2|TRBJ2-7|-|TRBD2
CASSLGVAGYKEQYF
TGTGCCAGCAGCTTAGGAGTAGCGGGATATAAAGAGCAGTACTTC
>TRBV30|TRBJ2-1|few|TRBD2
CAWTSGSTGNEQFF
TGTGCCTGGACTAGCGGGTCCACGGGGAATGAGCAGTTCTTC
>TRBV29-1|TRBJ2-7|-|TRBD2
CSVALAGGPMREQYF
TGCAGCGTGGCCCTAGCGGGAGGGCCCATGAGGGAGCAGTACTTC
>TRBV7-2|TRBJ1-4|-|-
CASSGGFTGGNEKLFF
TGTGCCAGCAGCGGGGGCTTTACGGGGGGTAATGAAAAACTGTTTTTT
>TRBV19|TRBJ1-1|-|-
CASISSLGTEAFF
TGTGCCAGTATCTCCAGCTTGGGGACTGAAGCTTTCTTT
>TRBV4-1|TRBJ1-2|few|-
CASSQDRRRAWGGGGYGYTF
TGCGCCAGCAGCCAAGATCGACGGCGTGCGTGGGGAGGCGGAGGGTATGGCTACACCTTC
>TRBV20-1|TRBJ2-7|-|TRBD2
CSASATSGTYEQYF
TGCAGTGCTAGTGCGACTAGCGGGACCTACGAGCAGTACTTC
>TRBV5-1|TRBJ2-1|-|TRBD2
CASSLGLAGRNNEQFF
TGCGCCAGCAGTCTGGGACTAGCGGGTAGAAACAATGAGCAGTTCTTC
>TRBV7-9|TRBJ1-1|-|-
CASSEPAEAFF
TGTGCCAGCAGCGAACCCGCAGAAGCTTTCTTT
>TRBV28|TRBJ2-7|-|TRBD2
CASSTTSGFYEQYF
TGTGCCAGCAGCACAACTAGCGGATTCTACGAGCAGTACTTC
>TRBV4-1|TRBJ2-7|-|TRBD1
CASSQDLLPGGLYEQYF
TGCGCCAGCAGCCAAGACCTTCTACCAGGGGGCCTGTACGAGCAGTACTTC
>TRBV2|TRBJ1-5|-|-
CASSRGNQPQHF
TGTGCCAGCAGTCGAGGGAATCAGCCCCAGCATTTT
>TRBV11-2|TRBJ2-7|-|-
CASSLDRSSYEQYF
TGTGCCAGCAGCTTAGACCGTAGCTCCTACGAGCAGTACTTC
>TRBV27|TRBJ1-3|-|TRBD1
CASSRQGNSGNTIYF
TGTGCCAGCAGCCGACAGGGGAACTCTGGAAACACCATATATTTT
>TRBV9|TRBJ1-2|-|-
CASSVVQSLNYGYTF
TGTGCCAGCAGCGTAGTCCAGTCCCTCAACTATGGCTACACCTTC
>TRBV19|TRBJ1-5|-|-
CASSIRGTQPQHF
TGTGCCAGTAGTATTCGGGGTACTCAGCCCCAGCATTTT
>TRBV7-9|TRBJ2-1|-|TRBD1
CASQGQGAYNEQFF
TGTGCCAGCCAAGGACAGGGAGCCTACAATGAGCAGTTCTTC